Listed below are T cell receptor beta chains from one sample, sequenced in a study of blood T cell repertoires in COVID-19. Profiling relied on immunoSEQ multiplex PCR, and the TCRdb table lists in-frame clones only, not all of them. The profile shows about 310,000 clones, 75% to 90% of them singletons. The sample taken for sequencing was PBMCs or T cells enriched from blood (not recorded which). The receptors shown here come from a man in his 60s who had recovered from COVID-19. Both conserved end residues are part of each CDR3. The D gene is left open where the match is weak. Some rows mark clone size as missing; the rest say once, few, many or name a class of expanded clone.

TRBJ2-3	-	-	TRBV27	CASRLTRFTDTQYF	TGTGCCAGCAGACTCACCAGGTTCACAGATACGCAGTATTTT
TRBJ2-1	-	TRBD2	TRBV4-2	CASSSLAGEPHDEQFF	TGTGCCAGCAGCTCACTAGCGGGAGAACCCCACGATGAGCAGTTCTTC
TRBJ1-1	-	-	TRBV12-5	CASAFWGGGTEAFF	TGTGCTAGTGCTTTTTGGGGGGGCGGCACTGAAGCTTTCTTT
TRBJ2-1	-	TRBD2	TRBV5-1	CASSWTSGKRNNEQFF	TGCGCCAGCAGCTGGACTAGCGGGAAAAGAAACAATGAGCAGTTCTTC
TRBJ2-5	-	TRBD2	TRBV2	CASSGLAEETQYF	TGTGCCAGCAGTGGCCTAGCGGAAGAGACCCAGTACTTC
TRBJ1-4	-	-	TRBV2	CASSVPGKATNEKLFF	TGTGCCAGCAGTGTCCCGGGAAAGGCAACTAATGAAAAACTGTTTTTT
TRBJ2-1	-	TRBD2	TRBV2	CASSEGFGLAGGTGDEQFF	TGTGCCAGCAGTGAAGGATTTGGACTAGCGGGAGGAACTGGGGATGAGCAGTTCTTC
TRBJ2-3	-	TRBD2	TRBV18	CASYSTSGMSTDTQYF	TGTGCCAGCTACTCGACTAGCGGGATGAGCACAGATACGCAGTATTTT
TRBJ1-5	-	TRBD1	TRBV28	CASSLDRGLSQHF	TGTGCCAGCAGTTTAGACAGGGGGCTGTCCCAGCATTTT
TRBJ1-1	-	TRBD1	TRBV7-3	CASSLQGAGNTEAFF	TGTGCCAGCAGCTTACAGGGGGCGGGGAACACTGAAGCTTTCTTT
TRBJ2-2	-	-	TRBV19	CASSIRGARVGELFF	TGTGCCAGTAGTATTCGGGGGGCGCGAGTCGGGGAGCTGTTTTTT
TRBJ2-3	-	-	TRBV7-2	CASSFSVGTDTQYF	TGTGCCAGCAGCTTCTCAGTTGGCACAGATACGCAGTATTTT
TRBJ1-2	-	TRBD1	TRBV28	CASSGETGGRLGGYTF	TGTGCCAGCAGTGGGGAAACAGGGGGACGACTCGGTGGCTACACCTTC
TRBJ1-4	-	-	TRBV9	CASSARQANEKLFF	TGTGCCAGCAGCGCCCGACAAGCTAATGAAAAACTGTTTTTT
TRBJ2-4	-	-	TRBV30	CAWTPGGTKNIQYF	TGTGCCTGGACTCCCGGCGGGACCAAAAACATTCAGTACTTC
TRBJ2-7	-	-	TRBV4-2	CASSQEVVKPYEQYF	TGTGCCAGCAGCCAAGAGGTGGTCAAGCCCTACGAGCAGTACTTC
TRBJ1-1	-	-	TRBV19	CASSGDRFSNTEAFF	TGTGCCAGTAGTGGAGACAGGTTTTCGAACACTGAAGCTTTCTTT
TRBJ2-7	-	-	TRBV19	CASSIVRQGYEQYF	TGTGCCAGTAGTATAGTCAGGCAGGGCTACGAGCAGTACTTC
TRBJ2-1	once	TRBD2	TRBV2	CASSGGLAAYNEQFF	TGTGCCAGCAGCGGGGGACTAGCAGCCTACAATGAGCAGTTCTTC
TRBJ1-6	once	TRBD1	TRBV6-5	CASSWKSGGVYSPLHF	TGTGCCAGCAGTTGGAAATCAGGGGGCGTTTATTCACCCCTCCACTTT
TRBJ2-7	-	TRBD2	TRBV5-1	CASSFLTQSLAGGEEQYF	TGCGCCAGCAGCTTCCTCACACAATCTCTAGCGGGAGGTGAAGAGCAGTACTTC
TRBJ2-7	-	TRBD2	TRBV7-9	CASSSPAGEYEQYF	TGTGCCAGCAGCTCGCCGGCGGGAGAGTACGAGCAGTACTTC
TRBJ1-1	-	TRBD1	TRBV3-1/TRBV3-2	CASTDSGGYTEAFF	TGTGCCAGCACCGACTCAGGGGGGTACACTGAAGCTTTCTTT
TRBJ1-2	-	TRBD1	TRBV28	CASSTGQLMGYTF	TGTGCCAGCAGTACGGGACAGTTAATGGGCTACACCTTC
TRBJ1-6	-	-	TRBV10-1	CASSGWTEGDSPLHF	TGCGCCAGCAGTGGATGGACGGAAGGGGATTCACCCCTCCACTTT
TRBJ2-7	once	-	TRBV6-5	CASSGVPGGSEQYF	TGTGCCAGCTCCGGGGTCCCCGGGGGTAGCGAGCAGTACTTC
TRBJ1-5	-	TRBD1	TRBV6-2/TRBV6-3	CASSSTGTGSPPQHF	TGTGCCAGCAGTTCCACCGGGACAGGCAGCCCACCCCAGCATTTT
TRBJ1-4	-	TRBD1	TRBV24-1	CATGTGGDEKLFF	TGTGCCACCGGAACAGGGGGAGATGAAAAACTGTTTTTT
TRBJ1-2	-	-	TRBV2	CASSQNSPNYGYTF	TGTGCCAGCAGTCAAAATAGCCCCAACTATGGCTACACCTTC
TRBJ2-1	-	TRBD2	TRBV6-5	CASSYSRTSPNEQFF	TGTGCCAGCAGTTACTCAAGGACTAGTCCCAATGAGCAGTTCTTC
TRBJ2-1	few	TRBD2	TRBV7-9	CASAGLAGVSSYNEQFF	TGTGCCAGCGCGGGACTAGCGGGAGTTAGCTCCTACAATGAGCAGTTCTTC
TRBJ1-2	-	-	TRBV7-9	CASSFETGLNYGYTF	TGTGCCAGCAGCTTCGAAACGGGTCTTAACTATGGCTACACCTTC
TRBJ1-1	-	-	TRBV7-2	CASSLGGSYTEAFF	TGTGCCAGCAGCTTAGGAGGATCATACACTGAAGCTTTCTTT
TRBJ2-7	-	-	TRBV10-1	CASSEFRGAPYEQYF	TGCGCCAGCAGTGAGTTCCGCGGAGCCCCCTACGAGCAGTACTTC
TRBJ2-5	-	-	TRBV29-1	CSVAGYQETQYF	TGCAGCGTTGCGGGGTACCAAGAGACCCAGTACTTC
TRBJ2-1	-	TRBD2	TRBV20-1	CSASGLAGVSYNEQFF	TGCAGTGCTAGTGGACTAGCGGGAGTTTCCTACAATGAGCAGTTCTTC
TRBJ2-1	few	-	TRBV7-2	CASSLQGVSYNEQFF	TGTGCCAGCAGCTTACAAGGGGTTTCCTACAATGAGCAGTTCTTC